Given below is one TCR beta chain in context. The assay was immunoSEQ multiplex PCR, and TCRdb's table has in-frame clones only and misses some. The sample has about 1.1 million clones; approximately 80% are singletons. The sample belongs to a study of shared clonotypes between healthy human individuals. Germline loops: CDR1 MNHNS, CDR2 SASEGT. This CDR3 comprises 12 residues. V lost 5 bases, J lost 7 bases, and 2 bases stayed unmatched. The material sequenced was memory CD4+ T cells from PBMCs. Specified subset: CD45RA-negative fraction. This clonotype was sampled from a young man in good health. Some clones in this sample may be carry-over from other donors' samples. This chain uses TRBV6-1 with TRBJ1-1, with TRBD1 matching over 9 bases. This CDR3 reads CASSRQGGEAFF. The CDR3, as DNA: TGTGCCAGCAGTCGACAGGGGGGTGAAGCTTTCTTT.